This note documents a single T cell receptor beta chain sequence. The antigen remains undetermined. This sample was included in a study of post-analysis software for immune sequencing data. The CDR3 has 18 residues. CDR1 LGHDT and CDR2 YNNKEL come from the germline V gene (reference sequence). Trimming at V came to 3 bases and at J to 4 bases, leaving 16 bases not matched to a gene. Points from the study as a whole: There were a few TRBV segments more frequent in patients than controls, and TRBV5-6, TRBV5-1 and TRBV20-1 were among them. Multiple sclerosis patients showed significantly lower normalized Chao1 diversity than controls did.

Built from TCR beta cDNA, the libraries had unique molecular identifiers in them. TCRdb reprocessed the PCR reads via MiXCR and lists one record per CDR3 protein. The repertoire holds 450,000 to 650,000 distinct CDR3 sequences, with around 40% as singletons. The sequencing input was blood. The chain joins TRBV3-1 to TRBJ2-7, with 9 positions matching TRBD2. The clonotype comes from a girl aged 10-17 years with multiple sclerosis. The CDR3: CASSHNPWAGGPVYEQYF. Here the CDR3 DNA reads TGTGCCAGCAGCCACAACCCCTGGGCGGGGGGGCCTGTATACGAGCAGTACTTC.